The next 5 T cell receptor beta chains were all read from a single sample in a study of technical replicates of blood from a handful of donors. TCRdb's copy holds only in-frame clones and misses some; the assay was immunoSEQ multiplex PCR. The sample records more than 65,000 clones, roughly 91% being singletons. The specimen was T cells isolated from PBMCs. The receptors were sampled from a human donor in good health. Some clones in this sample may be carry-over from other donors' samples.

The J gene is TRBJ1-1, the V gene TRBV6-1, with no clear D. The CDR3 sequence is 14 residues long. Germline V gene sequence: CDR1 MNHNS, CDR2 SASEGT. V lost 6 bases and J lost 2, with 13 bases in between. The CDR3 DNA reads TGTGCCAGCAGGGTAAAGGCGGGTAACACTGAAGCTTTCTTT. Translation: CASRVKAGNTEAFF.

The V and J genes are TRBV18 and TRBJ2-7, with 7 bases aligning to TRBD1. With 4 bases clipped from V and 5 bases from J, the junction kept 8 bases outside the gene matches. CDR1 is KGHSH and CDR2 is LQKENI in the germline V gene. The CDR3 is made up of 14 amino acids. The CDR3 is CASSLGLTGDEQYF. The CDR3, as DNA: TGTGCCAGCTCACTAGGGCTAACAGGGGACGAGCAGTACTTC.

This clone was observed a single time. The chain has TRBV27 and TRBJ1-1; D gene ambiguous. The CDR3 extends over 19 amino acids. Trimming took off 5 bases at V and 0 bases at J, with 25 bases between the two ends. CDR1 and CDR2 from the germline V gene are MNHEY and SMNVEV (reference sequence). In DNA form, the CDR3 reads TGTGCCAGCAGTCGTGACTCCCGGCTGTATTCGGCCTTGAACACTGAAGCTTTCTTT. Encoded protein: CASSRDSRLYSALNTEAFF.

The V call is TRBV5-1, the J call TRBJ1-1; D might be TRBD1 (5 bases). This CDR3 is built from 14 residues. Trimming took off 4 bases at V and 10 bases at J, with 20 bases between the two ends. Germline CDR1 and CDR2: SGHRS and YFSETQ. CDR3 coding DNA: TGCGCCAGCAGCCCAGGAAGGGATAGCGGGGGAGCTTTCTTT. It encodes CASSPGRDSGGAFF.

V is TRBV4-1 and J is TRBJ2-1; TRBD2 matches 14 bases. Germline trimming cut 0 bases from V and 5 bases from J; bases unmatched to any gene: 12. The germline V gene encodes CDR1 MGHRA and CDR2 YSYEKL. The CDR3 has 20 amino acids. The CDR3 nucleotides are TGCGCCAGCAGCCAAGATTTTAGGGGGACTAGCGGGAGTTTGGACAATGAGCAGTTCTTC. It specifies CASSQDFRGTSGSLDNEQFF.